Following are 28 T cell receptor beta chains from one sample sequenced in a study of T cell clonality in common variable immunodeficiency. This table comes from immunoSEQ multiplex PCR, and its TCRdb copy is limited to in-frame clones, with some not included. Captured here are roughly 52,000 clones, none seen once; the top ten comprise approximately 3.6%. The specimen sequenced was peripheral blood mononuclear cells. Receptors were obtained from a person between 18 and 75 years old in good health.

This clone was counted many times. The chain's CDR3 is CSVEGGTRGPGELFF. The CDR3 DNA, read in part, is TGCAGCGTTGAAGGGGGGACTAGGGGGCCCGGGGAG. The gene calls are TRBV29-1 and TRBJ2-2; D is perhaps TRBD2 (8 bases). The read stops 3 residues short of the end of the CDR3; the missing end is completed from the germline J gene. This CDR3 comprises 15 residues. Germline CDR1 and CDR2: SQVTM and ANQGSEA. Trimming cost V 1 base and J 6 bases, with 15 bases left between them.

This clone was seen ten or more times. The CDR3 end lies 3 residues beyond the end of the read and is filled in from the germline J gene. V and J are TRBV20-1 and TRBJ1-2, with 12 bases identical to TRBD1. CDR3 size: 17 residues. CDR1 is DFQATT and CDR2 is SNEGSKA in the germline V gene (reference sequence). The CDR3 is CSALLGTGGQVWLGYTF. CDR3 bases read: TGCAGTGCTTTACTCGGGACAGGGGGCCAGGTTTGGTTGGGC.

This clone was observed a handful of times. The missing CDR3 end, 3 residues past where the read stops, is filled in from the germline J gene. The J gene is TRBJ2-1, the V gene TRBV18, with 7 bases fitting TRBD2. Trimming took 5 bases from V and 9 from J; bases not matched to a gene: 10. This CDR3 contains 14 residues. Germline loops: CDR1 KGHSH, CDR2 LQKENI. The chain's CDR3 is CASSSGLDLSEQFF. CDR3 DNA (partial): TGTGCCAGCTCATCAGGACTAGATCTGAGTGAG.

This clone has a count of ten or more. The CDR3 end is not reached by the read, which stops 3 residues before it; the germline J gene fills it in. V and J are TRBV6-1 and TRBJ1-2; 9 nucleotides match TRBD1. Looked up from germline, CDR1 is MNHNS and CDR2 is SASEGT. Trimming removed 4 bases from V and 6 bases from J; junction bases left unmatched: 6. There are 14 residues in the CDR3. CDR3 region: CASSVGTGTNGYTF. The sequenced part of the CDR3 DNA is TGTGCCAGCAGTGTCGGGACAGGGACGAATGGC.

Concerning this clone itself: The read terminates 3 residues before the CDR3 end, so the remaining end is supplied by the germline J gene. The J gene is TRBJ2-7, the V gene TRBV11-2; 9 nucleotides agree with TRBD2. Germline values: CDR1 SGHAT, CDR2 FQNNGV. This CDR3 is 15 amino acids long. V shed 2 bases, J shed 2 bases, and the junction held 4 bases outside the gene matches. The CDR3 bases that were read are TGTGCCAGCAGCTTAAGCCTAGCGGGAACCTACGAG. Protein: CASSLSLAGTYE. The entire CDR3 reads CASSLSLAGTYEQYF.

This clone was counted at least ten times. With the read ending 3 residues before the CDR3 end, the germline J gene is used to fill in that end. V gene TRBV18 combines with J gene TRBJ2-5; 7 bases map to TRBD1. CDR1 is KGHSH and CDR2 is LQKENI in the germline V gene. J lost 1 base, V lost 6 bases, and 8 bases had no gene match. The CDR3 length is 15 residues. The CDR3 loop is CASSPTGDGQETQYF. The DNA read from the CDR3 is TGTGCCAGCTCGCCTACAGGGGATGGCCAAGAGACC. The whole variable domain, filled in from reference TRBV18 and TRBJ2-5, reads NAGVMQNPRHLVRRRGQEARLRCSPMKGHSHVYWYRQLPEEGLKFMVYLQKENIIDESGMPKERFSAEFPKEGPSILRIQQVVRGDSAAYFCASSPTGDGQETQYFGPGTRLLVL.

This clone occurred many times. The read ends 3 residues early relative to the CDR3; the germline J gene fills the gap. The chain is built from TRBV7-8 and TRBJ2-5; possibly TRBD1 for D (6 bases). This CDR3 is built from 13 residues. CDR1 and CDR2 from the germline V gene are SGHVS and FQNEAQ. V lost 5 bases to trimming and J lost 5 bases, with 12 bases between them. The CDR3 spells CASSGRGLETQYF. The sequenced CDR3 bases are TGTGCCAGCAGCGGCAGGGGATTGGAGACC.

Note on this clone: A read error is possible here, since a much larger clone lies one base away. The read halts 3 residues ahead of the CDR3 end, with the missing end drawn from the germline J gene. The rearrangement uses TRBV7-9 and TRBJ1-1; 7 bases map to TRBD1. This CDR3 has 13 residues. Per germline, CDR1 SEHNR and CDR2 FQNEAQ (reference sequence). The sequenced CDR3 bases are TGTTCCAGCAGCTTTCGGCAGGGGGCTGAA. Amino acid sequence: CSSSFRQGAE. The full CDR3 protein reads CSSSFRQGAEAFF.

This clone occurred a few times. Sequencing ends 3 residues short of the CDR3 end; the germline J gene provides the rest. The chain links TRBV18 to TRBJ2-7, with 8 bases matching TRBD1. The CDR3 spans 16 residues. The J segment lost 3 bases and the V segment lost 4 bases, leaving 11 bases of the junction unmatched. Germline V gives CDR1 KGHSH, CDR2 LQKENI. CDR3 DNA (partial): TGTGCCAGCTCACAAGGTATGGGGACAGGCAACTACGAG. Amino acids: CASSQGMGTGNYE. The entire CDR3 protein is CASSQGMGTGNYEQYF.

This clone was recorded many times. The read ends 3 residues shy of where the CDR3 ends; the end is completed using the germline J gene. V gene TRBV5-1 combines with J gene TRBJ1-3; 8 positions match TRBD1. CDR3 length: 14 residues. Germline CDR1 SGHRS, CDR2 YFSETQ. The J segment lost 3 bases and the V segment lost 3 bases, leaving 2 bases of the junction unmatched. The sequenced CDR3 bases are TGCGCCAGCAGCTCTACAGGGGGTGGAAACACC. The encoded protein is CASSSTGGGNT. The full-length CDR3 reads as CASSSTGGGNTIYF.

This clone was counted at least ten times. From the germline J gene comes the end of the CDR3, since the read stops 3 residues before it. The J gene is TRBJ2-3, the V gene TRBV30; D is ambiguous. The germline V gene has CDR1 GTSNPN and CDR2 SVGIG (reference sequence). The CDR3 has 14 residues. Trimming stripped 2 bases from V and 2 bases from J, with 11 bases between. The CDR3 is CAWSPRLNTDTQYF. The DNA read from the CDR3 is TGTGCCTGGAGTCCCCGACTGAACACAGATACG.

This clone was observed at least ten times. The read stops 3 residues short of the end of the CDR3; the missing end is completed from the germline J gene. V and J are TRBV11-3 and TRBJ2-1; the match to TRBD2 covers 8 bases. Germline V gene lookup returns CDR1 SGHNT and CDR2 YENEEA. Losses at the gene ends were 4 bases for V and 8 bases for J; bases not matched to a gene: 10. This CDR3 is built from 15 residues. The CDR3 sequence: CASSSNSGMGHEQFF. The sequenced part of the CDR3 DNA is TGTGCCAGCAGCTCAAATAGCGGGATGGGTCATGAG.

Ten or more counts support this clone. The read comes to an end 3 residues before the CDR3 does, leaving the germline J gene to fill in the end. The chain links TRBV20-1 to TRBJ2-1; 13 bases fit TRBD2. The CDR3 is 15 amino acids. Germline V lookup: CDR1 DFQATT, CDR2 SNEGSKA (reference sequence). CDR3 DNA (partial): TGCAGCGTCGGGACTAGCGGGACCTCCTACAATGAG. Amino acids: CSVGTSGTSYNE. The full CDR3 is CSVGTSGTSYNEQFF.

As regards this clone: The CDR3 is cut off 3 residues early in the read; its end comes from the germline J gene. This sequence joins TRBV11-1 and TRBJ1-1, with unresolved D. Per germline, CDR1 SGHAT and CDR2 FQDESV (reference sequence). Trimming took off 4 bases at V and 0 bases at J, with 12 bases between the two ends. The CDR3 contains 15 residues. Incomplete CDR3 DNA: TGTGCCAGCAGCTGGGCAGTCAATCTGAACACTGAA. Its protein is CASSWAVNLNTE. The full CDR3 is CASSWAVNLNTEAFF.

This clone was detected many times. From the germline J gene comes the end of the CDR3, since the read stops 3 residues before it. The rearrangement uses TRBV7-2 and TRBJ2-1; 7 positions agree with TRBD2. The CDR3 extends over 15 amino acids. The ends lost 4 bases at V and 3 bases at J; junction bases unmatched: 6. The V gene's germline CDR1 is SGHTA and CDR2 FQGNSA. The part of the CDR3 DNA that was read is TGTGCCAGCAGCTACGGGACTACACACTACAATGAG. Amino acid sequence: CASSYGTTHYNE. The whole CDR3 protein is CASSYGTTHYNEQFF.

As to this clone: The read terminates 3 residues ahead of where the CDR3 ends, so the germline J gene completes it. V gene TRBV11-3 combines with J gene TRBJ2-2; D might be TRBD1 (5 bases). Germline V gives CDR1 SGHNT, CDR2 YENEEA. The CDR3 runs 15 residues. V gave up 6 bases and J gave up 0 bases, with 11 bases separating them. CDR3 sequence: CASSRGGPNTGELFF. CDR3 bases read: TGTGCCAGCAGTAGGGGCGGCCCGAACACCGGGGAG. Full variable domain (outside the CDR3, taken from reference TRBV11-3 and TRBJ2-2): EAGVVQSPRYKIIEKKQPVAFWCNPISGHNTLYWYLQNLGQGPELLIRYENEEAVDDSQLPKDRFSAERLKGVDSTLKIQPAELGDSAVYLCASSRGGPNTGELFFGEGSRLTVL.

The sample holds many counts of this clone. The CDR3 is cut off 3 residues early in the read; its end comes from the germline J gene. This chain links TRBV6-1 with TRBJ1-1, with D unresolved. This CDR3 has 12 residues. Germline CDR1 reads MNHNS; CDR2 reads SASEGT. V was cut by 4 bases and J by 1 base, with 4 bases left in between. CDR3: CASSVQNTEAFF. CDR3 DNA, as far as it was read: TGTGCCAGCAGTGTTCAGAACACTGAA.

This clone appeared many times. The DNA ends 3 residues before the CDR3 does, and the rest of the CDR3 is filled in from the germline J gene. V and J are TRBV6-2 or TRBV6-3 and TRBJ2-2; 9 bases align to TRBD1. Trimming cost V 2 bases and J 3 bases; bases outside gene matches: 7. The germline gives CDR1 MNHEY, CDR2 SVGEGT. There are 17 residues in the CDR3. CDR3 region: CASSYGGTGGHTGELFF. The DNA read from the CDR3 is TGTGCCAGCAGTTACGGGGGAACAGGGGGCCACACCGGGGAG.

This clone occurred many times. The read comes to an end 3 residues before the CDR3 does, leaving the germline J gene to fill in the end. The genes are TRBV10-3 and TRBJ1-3; unclear D gene. The CDR3 spans 15 residues. The germline V gene has CDR1 ENHRY and CDR2 SYGVKD. Trimming left V 2 bases short and J 0 bases short, with 8 bases between. The sequenced part of the CDR3 DNA is TGTGCCATCAGTGAGACAGCTTACTCTGGAAACACC. Its protein product is CAISETAYSGNT. The entire CDR3 protein is CAISETAYSGNTIYF.

This clone was seen ten or more times. The read stops 3 residues short of the end of the CDR3; the missing end is completed from the germline J gene. This chain uses TRBV30 with TRBJ2-7; TRBD1 is a possible D gene (5 bases). The CDR3 length is 13 residues. Looked up from germline, CDR1 is GTSNPN and CDR2 is SVGIG (reference sequence). Deletions cut 0 bases from V and 2 bases from J, with 8 bases between. Incomplete CDR3 DNA: TGTGCCTGGAGTGTTGGCAGGGCCTACGAG. Its protein is CAWSVGRAYE. The complete CDR3 sequence is CAWSVGRAYEQYF.

This clone was seen a handful of times. One junction end does not reproduce the germline sequence, and a read error may be involved. The read comes to an end 3 residues before the CDR3 does, leaving the germline J gene to fill in the end. J is TRBJ2-1 and V is TRBV18, with TRBD2 identical over 9 bases. The germline V gene encodes CDR1 KGHSH and CDR2 LQKENI. This CDR3 contains 15 residues. CDR3 bases read: TGTGCCAGCTCACCTCTAGCGGGGATCTACGATGAG. Translated, it gives CASSPLAGIYDE. The whole CDR3 reads CASSPLAGIYDEQFF.

With respect to this clone: Sequencing ends 3 residues short of the CDR3 end; the germline J gene provides the rest. The genes are TRBV7-3 and TRBJ2-2; D ambiguous. CDR3 length: 13 residues. CDR1 SGHTA and CDR2 FQGTGA come from the germline V gene. The CDR3: CASSLGPNEKLFF. The sequenced part of the CDR3 DNA is TGTGCCAGCAGCTTGGGCCCGAATGAAAAG.

This clone was found many times. The read terminates 3 residues ahead of where the CDR3 ends, so the germline J gene completes it. The chain has TRBV19 and TRBJ2-4; 7 bases line up with TRBD1. V lost 5 bases and J lost 0; bases outside the gene matches: 13. The CDR3 is made up of 18 amino acids. Germline V gene lookup returns CDR1 LNHDA and CDR2 SQIVND (reference sequence). The sequenced part of the CDR3 DNA is TGTGCCAGTAGTTCACCGGGGACAGCGGAGATAGCCAAAAACATT. Translation: CASSSPGTAEIAKNI. The full CDR3 is CASSSPGTAEIAKNIQYF.

This clone was found a few times. The sequence runs out 3 residues before the end of the CDR3; the remainder is reconstructed from the germline J gene. This sequence joins TRBV20-1 and TRBJ2-7; 9 bases agree with TRBD2. In germline, CDR1 is DFQATT, CDR2 SNEGSKA (reference sequence). The CDR3 is 15 residues long. V lost 0 bases to trimming and J lost 2 bases; unmatched junction nucleotides: 5. CDR3 sequence reads: CSARDETSGAYEQYF. The covered CDR3 bases are TGCAGTGCTAGAGATGAGACTAGCGGCGCCTACGAG.

This clone was observed at least ten times. The CDR3 goes on 3 residues after the read ends, and that part is filled in from the germline J gene. J is TRBJ2-6 and V is TRBV10-3; a weak D match, TRBD1 (5 bases). The CDR3 totals 19 residues. V was pared by 0 bases and J by 0 bases, with 15 bases between. Per the germline V gene, CDR1 is ENHRY and CDR2 is SYGVKD. CDR3 region: CAISESSPTESSGANVLTF. The covered CDR3 bases are TGTGCCATCAGTGAGTCGTCTCCGACAGAGAGCTCTGGGGCCAACGTC.

This clone was picked up many times. The junction and the germline gene differ at one end; a read error may be behind it. The CDR3 goes on 3 residues after the read ends, and that part is filled in from the germline J gene. The genes are TRBV4-2 and TRBJ2-3; no clear D gene. The germline CDR1 and CDR2 sequences are LGHNA and YNFKEQ. There are 16 residues in the CDR3. CDR3 loop: CASSQEARGSTDTQYF. Partial CDR3 DNA: TGCGCCAGCAGCCAAGAGGCCCGAGGTAGCACAGATACG.

This clone was counted ten times or more. CDR3 in amino acids: CASSYHGEGTQYF. The covered CDR3 bases are TGTGCCAGCAGTTACCACGGGGAGGGGACC. The chain has TRBV6-2 or TRBV6-3 and TRBJ2-5; 7 positions match TRBD2. The observed sequence ends 3 residues before the CDR3 terminus, with the missing tail filled in from the germline J gene. Germline assignment: CDR1 MNHEY and CDR2 SVGEGT. The CDR3 is made up of 13 amino acids. J gave up 7 bases and V 2 bases, and 4 bases lay outside the gene matches.

This clone was seen many times. The CDR3 end is not reached by the read, which stops 3 residues before it; the germline J gene fills it in. V gene TRBV18 combines with J gene TRBJ2-6; no reliable D call. Between the trimmed V and J ends, which lost 2 bases and 0 bases, there was a span of 11 bases. The germline gives CDR1 KGHSH, CDR2 LQKENI. The CDR3 is made up of 17 amino acids. The CDR3 reads CASSPYGAGSGANVLTF. The part of the CDR3 DNA that was read is TGTGCCAGCTCACCATACGGCGCAGGCTCTGGGGCCAACGTC.